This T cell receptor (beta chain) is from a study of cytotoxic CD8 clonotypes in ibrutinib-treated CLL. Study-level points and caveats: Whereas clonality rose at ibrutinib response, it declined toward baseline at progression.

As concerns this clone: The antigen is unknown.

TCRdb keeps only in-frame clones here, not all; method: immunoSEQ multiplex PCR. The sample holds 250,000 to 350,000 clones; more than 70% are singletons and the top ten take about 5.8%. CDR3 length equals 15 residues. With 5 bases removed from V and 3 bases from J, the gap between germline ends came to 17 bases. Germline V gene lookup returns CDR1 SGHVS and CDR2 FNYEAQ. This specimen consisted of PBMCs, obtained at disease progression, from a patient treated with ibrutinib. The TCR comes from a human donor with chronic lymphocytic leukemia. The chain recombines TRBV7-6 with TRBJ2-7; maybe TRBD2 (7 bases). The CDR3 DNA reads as TGTGCCAGCAGCCACCGGCGGGGGCCCCACTACGAGCAGTACTTC. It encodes CASSHRRGPHYEQYF.